This T cell receptor (beta chain) was obtained from a study of blood T cells in healthy people across ages. The second PCR ran about 6 to 12 cycles with a sample-barcoded 5' primer and J-beta primers. TCRdb called the 5' RACE reads again in MiXCR, with one record for every CDR3 protein. This sample has about 1.5 million distinct CDR3 sequences, with roughly 40% found just once. With respect to this clonotype: The antigen is unknown.

Every donor provided ten milliliters of peripheral blood. The CDR3 consists of 12 residues. Germline trimming cut 3 bases from V and 12 bases from J; bases unmatched to any gene: 3. Germline loops: CDR1 SNHLY, CDR2 FYNNEI. Study conclusions and caveats: Comparison with aged donors showed that long-lived donors had more naive CD4+ cells and higher diversity. A roughly linear fall in TCR beta diversity per million T cells was seen with increasing age.

The sequence derives from a woman aged 18-30 years in good health. This chain joins TRBV2 and TRBJ2-1; 9 nucleotides agree with TRBD2. Material for sequencing was blood. The CDR3 reads CASSETLAGQFF. The CDR3 coding sequence is TGTGCCAGCAGTGAGACACTAGCGGGGCAGTTCTTC.